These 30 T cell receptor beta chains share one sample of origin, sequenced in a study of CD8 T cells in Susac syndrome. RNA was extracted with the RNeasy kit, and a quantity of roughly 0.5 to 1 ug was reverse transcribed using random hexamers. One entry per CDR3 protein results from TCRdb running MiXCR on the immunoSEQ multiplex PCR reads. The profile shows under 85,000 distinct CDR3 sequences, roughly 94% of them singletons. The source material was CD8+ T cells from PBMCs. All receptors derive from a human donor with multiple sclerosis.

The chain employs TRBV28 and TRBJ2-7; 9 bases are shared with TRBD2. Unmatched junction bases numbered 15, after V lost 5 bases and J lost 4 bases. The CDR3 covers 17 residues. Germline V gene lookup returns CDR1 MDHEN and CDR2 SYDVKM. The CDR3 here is CASSPPGVGGRGYEQYF. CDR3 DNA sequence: TGTGCCAGCAGTCCCCCGGGTGTGGGCGGGAGGGGGTACGAGCAGTACTTC.

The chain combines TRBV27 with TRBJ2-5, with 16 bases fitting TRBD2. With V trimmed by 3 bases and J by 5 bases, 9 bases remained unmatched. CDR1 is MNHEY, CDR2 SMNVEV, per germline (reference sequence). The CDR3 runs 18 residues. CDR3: CASSLGPGLAGGYETQYF. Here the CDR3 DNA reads TGTGCCAGCAGTTTGGGACCGGGACTAGCGGGGGGGTACGAGACCCAGTACTTC.

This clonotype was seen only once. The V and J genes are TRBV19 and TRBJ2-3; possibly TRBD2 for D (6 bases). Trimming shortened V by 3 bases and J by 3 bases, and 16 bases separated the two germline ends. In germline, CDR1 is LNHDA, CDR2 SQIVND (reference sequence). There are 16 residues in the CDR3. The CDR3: CASSIGGAFGTDTQYF. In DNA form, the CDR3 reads TGTGCCAGTAGTATCGGCGGGGCCTTTGGGACAGATACGCAGTATTTT.

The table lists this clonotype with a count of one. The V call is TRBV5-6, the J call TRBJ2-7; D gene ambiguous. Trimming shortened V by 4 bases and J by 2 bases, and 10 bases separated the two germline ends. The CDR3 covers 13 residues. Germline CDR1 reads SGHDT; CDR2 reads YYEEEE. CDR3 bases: TGTGCCAGCAGCACGGACGGAACCTACGAGCAGTACTTC. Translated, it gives CASSTDGTYEQYF.

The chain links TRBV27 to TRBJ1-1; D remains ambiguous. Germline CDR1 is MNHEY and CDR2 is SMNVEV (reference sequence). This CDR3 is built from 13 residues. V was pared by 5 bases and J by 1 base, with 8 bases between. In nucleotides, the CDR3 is TGTGCCAGCAGTCTGACACAGAACACTGAAGCTTTCTTT. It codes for CASSLTQNTEAFF.

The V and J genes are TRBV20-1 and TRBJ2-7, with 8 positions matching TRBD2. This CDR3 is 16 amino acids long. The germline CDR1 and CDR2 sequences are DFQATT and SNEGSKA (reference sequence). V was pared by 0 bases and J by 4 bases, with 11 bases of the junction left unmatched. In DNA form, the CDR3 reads TGCAGTGCTAGAGATAACCAGCGGGAGAGCCTGTACGAGCAGTACTTC. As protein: CSARDNQRESLYEQYF.

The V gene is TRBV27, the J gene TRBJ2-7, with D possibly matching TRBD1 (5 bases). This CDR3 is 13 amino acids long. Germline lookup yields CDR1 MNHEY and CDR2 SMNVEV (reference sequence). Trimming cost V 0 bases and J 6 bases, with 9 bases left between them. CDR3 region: CASSLSERGEQYF. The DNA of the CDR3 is TGTGCCAGCAGTTTATCGGAAAGGGGCGAGCAGTACTTC.

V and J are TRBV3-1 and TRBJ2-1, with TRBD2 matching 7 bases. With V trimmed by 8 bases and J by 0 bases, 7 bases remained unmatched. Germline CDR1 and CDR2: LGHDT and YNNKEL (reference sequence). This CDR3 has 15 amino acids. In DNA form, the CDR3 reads TGTGCCAGCTCAAGCGGGACTATCTCCTACAATGAGCAGTTCTTC. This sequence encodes CASSSGTISYNEQFF.

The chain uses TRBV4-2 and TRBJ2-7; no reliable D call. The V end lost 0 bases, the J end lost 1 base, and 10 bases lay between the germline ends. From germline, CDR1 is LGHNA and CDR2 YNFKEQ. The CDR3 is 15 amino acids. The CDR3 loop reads CASSQEVSVSYEQYF. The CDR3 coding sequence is TGTGCCAGCAGCCAAGAGGTATCGGTTTCCTACGAGCAGTACTTC.

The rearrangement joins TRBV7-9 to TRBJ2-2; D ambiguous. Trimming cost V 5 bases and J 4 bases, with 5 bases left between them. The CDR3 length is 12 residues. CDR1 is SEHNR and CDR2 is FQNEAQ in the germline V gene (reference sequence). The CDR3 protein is CASSRSTGELFF. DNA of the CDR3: TGTGCCAGCAGCAGAAGCACCGGGGAGCTGTTTTTT.

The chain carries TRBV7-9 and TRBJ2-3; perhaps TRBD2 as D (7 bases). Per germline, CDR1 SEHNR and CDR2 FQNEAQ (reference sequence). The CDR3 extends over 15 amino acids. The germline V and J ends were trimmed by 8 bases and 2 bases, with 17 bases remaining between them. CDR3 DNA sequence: TGTGCCAGCTCGCGCCGGGGGGCTGACACAGATACGCAGTATTTT. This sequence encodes CASSRRGADTDTQYF.

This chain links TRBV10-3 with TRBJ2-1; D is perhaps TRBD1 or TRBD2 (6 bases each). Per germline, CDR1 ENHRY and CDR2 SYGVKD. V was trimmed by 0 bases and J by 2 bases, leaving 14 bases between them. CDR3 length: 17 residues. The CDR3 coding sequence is TGTGCCATCAGTGAGTCTCGAGGGGGAGGCCCCTACAATGAGCAGTTCTTC. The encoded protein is CAISESRGGGPYNEQFF.

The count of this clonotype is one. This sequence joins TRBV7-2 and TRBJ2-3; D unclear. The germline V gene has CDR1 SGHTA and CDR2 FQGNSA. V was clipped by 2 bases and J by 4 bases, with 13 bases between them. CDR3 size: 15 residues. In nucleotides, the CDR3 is TGTGCCAGCAGCTTACTGTTAGGTAGAGCAGATACGCAGTATTTT. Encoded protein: CASSLLLGRADTQYF.

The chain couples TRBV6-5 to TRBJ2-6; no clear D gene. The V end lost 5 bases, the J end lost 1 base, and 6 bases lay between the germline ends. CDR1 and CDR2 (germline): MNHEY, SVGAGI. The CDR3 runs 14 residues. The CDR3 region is CASSLISGANVLTF. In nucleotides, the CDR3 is TGTGCCAGCAGTCTTATATCTGGGGCCAACGTCCTGACTTTC.

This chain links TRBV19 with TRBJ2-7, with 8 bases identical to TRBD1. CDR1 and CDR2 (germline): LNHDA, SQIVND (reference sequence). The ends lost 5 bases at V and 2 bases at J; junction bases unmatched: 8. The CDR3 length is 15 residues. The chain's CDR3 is CASSEPGTGPYEQYF. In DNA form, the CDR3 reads TGTGCCAGTAGTGAGCCCGGGACAGGTCCCTACGAGCAGTACTTC.

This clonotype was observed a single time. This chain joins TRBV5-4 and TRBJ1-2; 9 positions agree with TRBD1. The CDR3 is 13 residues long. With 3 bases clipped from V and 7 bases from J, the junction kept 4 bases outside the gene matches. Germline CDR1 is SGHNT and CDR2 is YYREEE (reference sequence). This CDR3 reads CASSSRDRAGYTF. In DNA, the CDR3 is TGTGCCAGCAGCTCACGGGACAGGGCTGGCTACACCTTC.

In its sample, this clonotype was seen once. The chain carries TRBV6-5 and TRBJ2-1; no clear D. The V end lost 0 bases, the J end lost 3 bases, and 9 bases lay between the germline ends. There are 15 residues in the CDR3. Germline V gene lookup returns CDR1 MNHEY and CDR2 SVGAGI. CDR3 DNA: TGTGCCAGCAGTTACTCGGCAGGAGACTACAATGAGCAGTTCTTC. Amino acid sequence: CASSYSAGDYNEQFF.

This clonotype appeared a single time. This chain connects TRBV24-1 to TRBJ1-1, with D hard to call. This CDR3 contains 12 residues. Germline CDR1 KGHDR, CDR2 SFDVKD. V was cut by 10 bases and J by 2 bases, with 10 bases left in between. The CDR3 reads CATEGSNTEAFF. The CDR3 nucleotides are TGTGCCACGGAGGGCAGTAACACTGAAGCTTTCTTT.

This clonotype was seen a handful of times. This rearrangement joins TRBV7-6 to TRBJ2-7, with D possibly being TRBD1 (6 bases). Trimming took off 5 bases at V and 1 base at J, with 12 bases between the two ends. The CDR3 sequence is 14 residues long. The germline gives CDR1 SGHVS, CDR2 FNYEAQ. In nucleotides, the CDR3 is TGTGCCAGCAGCCCACGGGACAATTCCTACGAGCAGTACTTC. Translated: CASSPRDNSYEQYF.

CDR3 region: CASSASGQGLHGYTF. The CDR3 coding sequence is TGTGCCAGCAGCGCCTCCGGACAGGGGTTGCATGGCTACACCTTC. The chain couples TRBV27 to TRBJ1-2, with 9 bases fitting TRBD1. Germline V CDR1 and CDR2: MNHEY, SMNVEV (reference sequence). The CDR3 is 15 amino acids. J lost 6 bases, V lost 6 bases, and 11 bases had no gene match.

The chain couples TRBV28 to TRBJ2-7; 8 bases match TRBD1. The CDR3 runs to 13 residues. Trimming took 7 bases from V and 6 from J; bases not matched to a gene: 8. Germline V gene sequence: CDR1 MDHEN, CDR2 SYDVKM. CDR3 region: CASTLDRDGEQYF. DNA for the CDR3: TGTGCCAGCACCTTGGACAGGGACGGCGAGCAGTACTTC.

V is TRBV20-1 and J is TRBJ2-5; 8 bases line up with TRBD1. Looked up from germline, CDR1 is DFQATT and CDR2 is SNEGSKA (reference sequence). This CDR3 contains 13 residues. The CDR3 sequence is CSGEDRDQETQYF. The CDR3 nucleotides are TGCAGCGGGGAGGACAGGGATCAGGAGACCCAGTACTTC.

The DNA for the CDR3 is TGTGCCAGCAGTTCGAGCCGGGACTATACAGTTGATGAGCAGTTCTTC. This translates into CASSSSRDYTVDEQFF. The chain links TRBV12-3 or TRBV12-4 to TRBJ2-1; TRBD2 matches at 7 bases. The CDR3 spans 16 residues. Unmatched junction bases numbered 14, after V lost 4 bases and J lost 8 bases.

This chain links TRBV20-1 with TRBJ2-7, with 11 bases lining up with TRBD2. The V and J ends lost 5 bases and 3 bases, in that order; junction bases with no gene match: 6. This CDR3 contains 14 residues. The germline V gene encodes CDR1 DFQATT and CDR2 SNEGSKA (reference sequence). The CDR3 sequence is CSAGLAGGIYEQYF. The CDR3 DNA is TGCAGTGCTGGGCTAGCGGGGGGTATCTACGAGCAGTACTTC.

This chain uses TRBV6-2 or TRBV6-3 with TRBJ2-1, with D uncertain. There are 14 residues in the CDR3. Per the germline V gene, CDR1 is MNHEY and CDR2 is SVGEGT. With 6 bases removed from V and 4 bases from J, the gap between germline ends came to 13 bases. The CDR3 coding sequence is TGTGCCAGCAGATACGGGCTATGGTACAATGAGCAGTTCTTC. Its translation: CASRYGLWYNEQFF.

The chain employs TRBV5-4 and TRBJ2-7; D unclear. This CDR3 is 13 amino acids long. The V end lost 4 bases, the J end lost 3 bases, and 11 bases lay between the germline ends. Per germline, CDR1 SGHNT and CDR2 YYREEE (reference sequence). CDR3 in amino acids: CASSPRNGYEQYF. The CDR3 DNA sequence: TGTGCCAGCAGCCCGAGGAACGGCTACGAGCAGTACTTC.

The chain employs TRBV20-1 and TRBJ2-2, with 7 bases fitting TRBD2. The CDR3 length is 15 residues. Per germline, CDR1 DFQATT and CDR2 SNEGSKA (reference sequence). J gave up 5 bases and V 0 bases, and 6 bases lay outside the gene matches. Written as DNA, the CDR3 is TGCAGTGCTAGAGATAGGGAGGGACTGACCGGGGAGCTGTTTTTT. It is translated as CSARDREGLTGELFF.

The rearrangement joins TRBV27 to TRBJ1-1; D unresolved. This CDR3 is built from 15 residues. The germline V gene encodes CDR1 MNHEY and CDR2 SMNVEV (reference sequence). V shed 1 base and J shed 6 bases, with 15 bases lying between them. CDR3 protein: CASSLYGLTTAEAFF. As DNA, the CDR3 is TGTGCCAGCAGTTTATACGGACTCACGACCGCTGAAGCTTTCTTT.

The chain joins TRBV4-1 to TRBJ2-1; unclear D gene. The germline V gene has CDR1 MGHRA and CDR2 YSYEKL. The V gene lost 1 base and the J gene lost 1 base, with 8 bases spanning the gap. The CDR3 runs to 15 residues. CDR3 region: CASSQGPVSYNEQFF. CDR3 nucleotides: TGCGCCAGCAGCCAAGGTCCAGTTTCCTACAATGAGCAGTTCTTC.

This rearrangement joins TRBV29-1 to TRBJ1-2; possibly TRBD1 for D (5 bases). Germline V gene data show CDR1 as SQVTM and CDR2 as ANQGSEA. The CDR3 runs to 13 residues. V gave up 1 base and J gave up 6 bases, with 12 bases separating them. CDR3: CSVEGDSVDGYTF. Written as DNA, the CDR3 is TGCAGCGTTGAAGGTGACAGTGTGGATGGCTACACCTTC. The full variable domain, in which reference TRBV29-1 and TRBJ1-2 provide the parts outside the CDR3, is SAVISQKPSRDICQRGTSLTIQCQVDSQVTMMFWYRQQPGQSLTLIATANQGSEATYESGFVIDKFPISRPNLTFSTLTVSNMSPEDSSIYLCSVEGDSVDGYTFGSGTRLTVV.